This T cell receptor (beta chain) derives from a study of vaccination effects on CD4 cells after COVID-19. Study-wide points: Marked clonal contraction was seen late after vaccination (in both infection- and vaccine-induced clones).

As concerns this clone: As yet, its antigen is unknown.

Germline V gene sequence: CDR1 LNHDA, CDR2 SQIVND (reference sequence). The CDR3 totals 15 residues. With 7 bases removed from V and 8 bases from J, the gap between germline ends came to 18 bases. ViraFEST expansion of antigen-specific CD4+ T cells with viral peptide pools preceded sequencing. Isolating CD4+ T cells followed more than 9 days of culture. Repertoires were generated with immunoSEQ multiplex PCR, while TCRdb's copy carries only in-frame clones and drops some. Seen here are 45,000 to 65,000 clones, roughly 80% observed once, and the top ten hold 2% to 2.5%. The source was CD4+ T cells from PBMCs cultured with HCoV-229E spike peptides, collected before COVID-19 vaccination. This sequence was found in a human donor who received a COVID-19 vaccine. The rearrangement uses TRBV19 and TRBJ1-6, with a tentative D call TRBD1 (5 bases). Here the CDR3 reads CASNRLGGTHSPLHF. In nucleotides, the CDR3 is TGTGCCAGTAATAGGCTGGGGGGTACACATTCACCCCTCCACTTT.